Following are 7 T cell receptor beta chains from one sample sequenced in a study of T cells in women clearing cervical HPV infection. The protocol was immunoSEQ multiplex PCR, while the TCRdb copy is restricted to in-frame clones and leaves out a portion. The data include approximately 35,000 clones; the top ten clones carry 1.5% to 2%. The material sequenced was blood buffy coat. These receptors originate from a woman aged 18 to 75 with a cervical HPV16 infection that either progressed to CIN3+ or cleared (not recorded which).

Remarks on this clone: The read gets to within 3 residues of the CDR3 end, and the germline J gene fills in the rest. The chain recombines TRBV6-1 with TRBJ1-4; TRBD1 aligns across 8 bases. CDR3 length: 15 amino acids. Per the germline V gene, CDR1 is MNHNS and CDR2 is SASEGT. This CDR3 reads CASSEQGARNSPLFF. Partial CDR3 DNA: TGTGCCAGCAGTGAACAGGGGGCGCGGAATTCACCA.

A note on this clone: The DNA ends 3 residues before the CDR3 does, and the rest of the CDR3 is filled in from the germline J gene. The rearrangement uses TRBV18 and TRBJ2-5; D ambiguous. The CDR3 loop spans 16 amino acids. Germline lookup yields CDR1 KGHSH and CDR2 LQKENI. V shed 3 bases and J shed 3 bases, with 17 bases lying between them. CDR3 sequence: CASSPVMGSREETQYF. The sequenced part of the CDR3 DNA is TGTGCCAGCTCACCGGTAATGGGCAGTAGAGAAGAGACC.

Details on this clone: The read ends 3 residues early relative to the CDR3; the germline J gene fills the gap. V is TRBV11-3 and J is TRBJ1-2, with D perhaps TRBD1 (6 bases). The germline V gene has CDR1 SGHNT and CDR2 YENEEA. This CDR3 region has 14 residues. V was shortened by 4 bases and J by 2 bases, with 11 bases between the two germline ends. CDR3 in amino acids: CASSSLTGNYGYTF. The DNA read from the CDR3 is TGTGCCAGCAGCTCCCTGACAGGAAACTATGGC.

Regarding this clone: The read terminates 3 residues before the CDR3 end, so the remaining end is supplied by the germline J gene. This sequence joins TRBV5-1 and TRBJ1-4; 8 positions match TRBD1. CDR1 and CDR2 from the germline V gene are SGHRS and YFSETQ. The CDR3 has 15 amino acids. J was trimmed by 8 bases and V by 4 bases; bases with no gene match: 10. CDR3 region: CASSRAGGAGEKLFF. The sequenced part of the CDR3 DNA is TGCGCCAGCAGCCGAGCAGGGGGCGCAGGGGAAAAA. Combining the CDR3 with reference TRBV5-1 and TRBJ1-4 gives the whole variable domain KAGVTQTPRYLIKTRGQQVTLSCSPISGHRSVSWYQQTPGQGLQFLFEYFSETQRNKGNFPGRFSGRQFSNSRSEMNVSTLELGDSALYLCASSRAGGAGEKLFFGSGTQLSVL.

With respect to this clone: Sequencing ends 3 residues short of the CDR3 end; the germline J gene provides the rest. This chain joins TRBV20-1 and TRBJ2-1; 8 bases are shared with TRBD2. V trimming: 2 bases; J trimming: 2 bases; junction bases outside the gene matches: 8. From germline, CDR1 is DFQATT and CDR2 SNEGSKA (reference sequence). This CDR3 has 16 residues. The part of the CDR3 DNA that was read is TGCAGTGCTAGAAGGGTAGGGACTAGAACCTACAATGAG. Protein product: CSARRVGTRTYNE. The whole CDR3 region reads CSARRVGTRTYNEQFF.

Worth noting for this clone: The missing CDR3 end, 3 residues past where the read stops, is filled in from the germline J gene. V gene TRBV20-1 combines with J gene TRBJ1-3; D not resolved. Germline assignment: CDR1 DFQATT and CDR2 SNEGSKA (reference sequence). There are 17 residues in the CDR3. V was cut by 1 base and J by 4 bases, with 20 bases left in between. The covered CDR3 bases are TGCAGTGCTAGAGCGGGGTCTGTTAGAGAGGGAGGAAACACC. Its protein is CSARAGSVREGGNT. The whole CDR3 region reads CSARAGSVREGGNTIYF.

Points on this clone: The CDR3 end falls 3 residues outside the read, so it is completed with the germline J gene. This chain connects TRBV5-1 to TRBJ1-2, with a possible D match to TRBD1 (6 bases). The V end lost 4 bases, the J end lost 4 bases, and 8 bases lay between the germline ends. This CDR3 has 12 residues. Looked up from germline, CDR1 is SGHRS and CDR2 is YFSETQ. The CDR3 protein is CASSKDSYGYTF. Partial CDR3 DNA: TGCGCCAGCAGCAAGGACAGCTATGGC.